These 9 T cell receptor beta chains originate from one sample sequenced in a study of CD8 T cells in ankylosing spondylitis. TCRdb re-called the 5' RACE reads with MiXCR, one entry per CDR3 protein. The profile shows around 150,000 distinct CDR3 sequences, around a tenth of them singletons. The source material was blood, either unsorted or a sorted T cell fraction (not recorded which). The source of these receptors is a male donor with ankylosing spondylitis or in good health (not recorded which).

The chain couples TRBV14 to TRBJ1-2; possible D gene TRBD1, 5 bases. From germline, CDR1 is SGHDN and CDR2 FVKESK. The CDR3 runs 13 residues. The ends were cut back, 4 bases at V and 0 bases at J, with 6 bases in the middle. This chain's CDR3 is CASSRDANYGYTF. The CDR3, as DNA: TGTGCCAGCAGCCGGGACGCTAACTATGGCTACACCTTC.

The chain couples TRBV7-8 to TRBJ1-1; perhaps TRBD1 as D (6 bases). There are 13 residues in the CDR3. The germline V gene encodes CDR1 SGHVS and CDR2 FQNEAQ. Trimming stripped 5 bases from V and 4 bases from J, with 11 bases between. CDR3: CASSVSQGTEAFF. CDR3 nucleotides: TGTGCCAGCAGCGTCTCACAGGGCACTGAAGCTTTCTTT.

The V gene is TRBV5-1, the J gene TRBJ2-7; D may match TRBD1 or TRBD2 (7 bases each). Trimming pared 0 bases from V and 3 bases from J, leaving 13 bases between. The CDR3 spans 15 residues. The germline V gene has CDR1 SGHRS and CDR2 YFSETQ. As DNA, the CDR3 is TGCGCCAGCAGCTTGGGGGAGGGACAGTACTACGAGCAGTACTTC. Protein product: CASSLGEGQYYEQYF.

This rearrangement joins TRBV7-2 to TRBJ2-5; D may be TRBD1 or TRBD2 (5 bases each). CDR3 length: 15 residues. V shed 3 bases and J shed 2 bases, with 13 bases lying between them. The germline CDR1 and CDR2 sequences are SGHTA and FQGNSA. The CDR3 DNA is TGTGCCAGCAGCTTCGATAGGGGACGGCAAGAGACCCAGTACTTC. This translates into CASSFDRGRQETQYF.

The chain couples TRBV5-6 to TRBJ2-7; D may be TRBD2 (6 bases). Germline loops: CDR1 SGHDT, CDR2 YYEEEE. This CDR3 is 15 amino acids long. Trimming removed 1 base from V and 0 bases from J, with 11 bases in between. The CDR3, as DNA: TGTGCCAGCAGCTTGAACGGGGGTTCCTCCTACGAGCAGTACTTC. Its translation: CASSLNGGSSYEQYF.

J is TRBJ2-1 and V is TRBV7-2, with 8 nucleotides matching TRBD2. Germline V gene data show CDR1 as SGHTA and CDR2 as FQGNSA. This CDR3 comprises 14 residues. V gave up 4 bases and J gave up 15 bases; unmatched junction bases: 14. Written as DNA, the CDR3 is TGTGCCAGCAGCTCGGAAATCTTGGGGACTAGTCTGTTCTTC. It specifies CASSSEILGTSLFF.

The CDR3 is CASTPEGRSLPLMGGYTF. CDR3 nucleotides: TGTGCCAGCACCCCCGAGGGGCGGTCCCTTCCTCTGATGGGAGGCTACACCTTC. The chain links TRBV6-2 or TRBV6-3 to TRBJ1-2, with D perhaps TRBD1 (5 bases). V lost 7 bases to trimming and J lost 8 bases, with 32 bases between them. Germline lookup yields CDR1 MNHEY and CDR2 SVGEGT. The CDR3 sequence is 18 residues long.

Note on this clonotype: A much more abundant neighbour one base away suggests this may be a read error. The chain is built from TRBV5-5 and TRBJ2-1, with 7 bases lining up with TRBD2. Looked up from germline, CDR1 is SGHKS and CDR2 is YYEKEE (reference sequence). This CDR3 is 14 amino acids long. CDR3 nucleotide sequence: TGTGCCATCAGCCTCTCTGGGGGGGGCAATGAGCAGTTCTTC. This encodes CAISLSGGGNEQFF.

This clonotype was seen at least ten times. CDR3 in DNA: TGCAGCACAGGCGGACAGGGGGCTTATGGCTACACCTTC. It codes for CSTGGQGAYGYTF. V gene TRBV20-1 combines with J gene TRBJ1-2; 11 bases fit TRBD1. Germline CDR1 DFQATT, CDR2 SNEGSKA (reference sequence). CDR3 size: 13 residues.